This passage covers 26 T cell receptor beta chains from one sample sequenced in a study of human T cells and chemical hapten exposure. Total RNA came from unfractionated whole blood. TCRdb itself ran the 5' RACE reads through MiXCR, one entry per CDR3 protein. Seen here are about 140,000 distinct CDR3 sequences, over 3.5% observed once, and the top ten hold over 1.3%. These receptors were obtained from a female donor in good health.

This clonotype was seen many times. CDR3 in DNA: TGTGCCAGCAGCGTAGAGGGGGTCAATCAGCCCCAGCATTTT. Protein: CASSVEGVNQPQHF. This rearrangement joins TRBV9 to TRBJ1-5, with a weak D call TRBD1 (6 bases). V was cut by 0 bases and J by 3 bases, with 7 bases left in between. The CDR3 spans 14 residues. The germline V gene has CDR1 SGDLS and CDR2 YYNGEE.

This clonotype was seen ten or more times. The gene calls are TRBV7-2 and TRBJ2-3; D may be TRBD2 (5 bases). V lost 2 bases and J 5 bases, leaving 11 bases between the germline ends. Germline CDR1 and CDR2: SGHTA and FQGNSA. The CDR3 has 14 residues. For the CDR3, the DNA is TGTGCCAGCAGCTTATTCCTAGCTGGAGATACGCAGTATTTT. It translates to CASSLFLAGDTQYF.

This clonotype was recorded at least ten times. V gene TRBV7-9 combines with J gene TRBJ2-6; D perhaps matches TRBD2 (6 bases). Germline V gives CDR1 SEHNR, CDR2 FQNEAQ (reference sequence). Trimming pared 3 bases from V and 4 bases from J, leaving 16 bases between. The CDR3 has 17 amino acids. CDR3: CASSLVRGGAGANVLTF. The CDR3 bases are TGTGCCAGCAGCTTGGTTCGTGGCGGGGCCGGGGCCAACGTCCTGACTTTC.

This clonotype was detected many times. The CDR3 coding sequence is TGCGCCAGCAGCTTCGACCCCCACGTAGCCAAAAACATTCAGTACTTC. Protein sequence: CASSFDPHVAKNIQYF. The gene calls are TRBV5-1 and TRBJ2-4; D remains unclear. There are 16 residues in the CDR3. Germline V gene data show CDR1 as SGHRS and CDR2 as YFSETQ. The V end was cut by 2 bases, the J end by 0 bases, with 12 bases between.

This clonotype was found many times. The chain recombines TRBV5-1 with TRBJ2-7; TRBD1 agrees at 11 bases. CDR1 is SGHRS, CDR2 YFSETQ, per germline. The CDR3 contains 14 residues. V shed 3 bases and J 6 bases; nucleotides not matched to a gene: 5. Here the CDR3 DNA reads TGCGCCAGCAGCTCGGACAGGGGGCGACGCGAGCAGTACTTC. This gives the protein CASSSDRGRREQYF. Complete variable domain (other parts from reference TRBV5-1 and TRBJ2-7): KAGVTQTPRYLIKTRGQQVTLSCSPISGHRSVSWYQQTPGQGLQFLFEYFSETQRNKGNFPGRFSGRQFSNSRSEMNVSTLELGDSALYLCASSSDRGRREQYFGPGTRLTVT.

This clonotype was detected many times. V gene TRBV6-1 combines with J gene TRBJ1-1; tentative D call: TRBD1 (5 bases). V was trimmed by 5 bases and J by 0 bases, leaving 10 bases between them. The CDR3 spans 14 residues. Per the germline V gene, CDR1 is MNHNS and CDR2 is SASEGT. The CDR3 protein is CASSPTGMNTEAFF. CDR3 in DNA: TGTGCCAGCAGTCCCACAGGTATGAACACTGAAGCTTTCTTT.

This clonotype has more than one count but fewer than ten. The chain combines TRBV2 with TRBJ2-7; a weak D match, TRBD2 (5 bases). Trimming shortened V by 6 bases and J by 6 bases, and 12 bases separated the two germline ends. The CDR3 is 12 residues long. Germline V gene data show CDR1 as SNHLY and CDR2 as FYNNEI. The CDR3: CASRERGSEQYF. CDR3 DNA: TGTGCCAGCAGAGAACGTGGGAGCGAGCAGTACTTC.

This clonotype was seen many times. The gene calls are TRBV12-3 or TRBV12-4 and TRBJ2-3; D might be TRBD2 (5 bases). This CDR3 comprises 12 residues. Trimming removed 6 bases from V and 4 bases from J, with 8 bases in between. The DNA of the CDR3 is TGTGCCAGCAGCCCGGGGTCAGATACGCAGTATTTT. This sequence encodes CASSPGSDTQYF.

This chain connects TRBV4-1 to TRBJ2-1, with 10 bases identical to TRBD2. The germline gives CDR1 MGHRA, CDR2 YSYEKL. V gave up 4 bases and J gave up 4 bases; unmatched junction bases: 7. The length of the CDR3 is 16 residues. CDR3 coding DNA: TGCGCCAGCAGCCCCAGGACTAGCGGAGCTTACAATGAGCAGTTCTTC. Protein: CASSPRTSGAYNEQFF.

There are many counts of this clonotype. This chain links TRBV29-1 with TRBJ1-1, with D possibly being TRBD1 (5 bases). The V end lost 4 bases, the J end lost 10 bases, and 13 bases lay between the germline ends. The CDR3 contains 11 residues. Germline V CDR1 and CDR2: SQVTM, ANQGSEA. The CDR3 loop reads CSVAGAGLAFF. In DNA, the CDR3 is TGCAGCGTTGCAGGAGCGGGGCTAGCTTTCTTT.

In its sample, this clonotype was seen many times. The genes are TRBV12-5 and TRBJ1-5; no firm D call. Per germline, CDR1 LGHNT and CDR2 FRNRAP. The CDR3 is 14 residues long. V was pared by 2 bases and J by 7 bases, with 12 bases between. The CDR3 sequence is CASGLNKEPQPQHF. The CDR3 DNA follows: TGTGCTAGTGGTTTGAATAAGGAACCCCAGCCCCAGCATTTT.

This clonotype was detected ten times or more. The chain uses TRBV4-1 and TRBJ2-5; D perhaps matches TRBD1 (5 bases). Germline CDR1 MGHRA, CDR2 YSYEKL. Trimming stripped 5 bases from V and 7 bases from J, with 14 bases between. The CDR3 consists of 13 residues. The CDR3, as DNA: TGCGCCAGCAGCAAGACAGACGAAGGGACCCAGTACTTC. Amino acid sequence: CASSKTDEGTQYF.

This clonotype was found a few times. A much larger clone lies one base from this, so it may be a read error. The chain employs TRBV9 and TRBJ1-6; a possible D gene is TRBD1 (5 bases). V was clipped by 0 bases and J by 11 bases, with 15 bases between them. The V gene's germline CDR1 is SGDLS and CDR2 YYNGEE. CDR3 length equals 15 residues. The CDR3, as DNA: TGTGCCAGCAGCGTAGAGGGAGGGACTGGAGCACCCCTCCACTTT. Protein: CASSVEGGTGAPLHF.

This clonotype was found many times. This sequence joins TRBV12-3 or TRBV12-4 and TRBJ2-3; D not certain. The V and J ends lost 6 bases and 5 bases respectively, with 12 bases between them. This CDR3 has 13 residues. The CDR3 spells CASRVRLVDTQYF. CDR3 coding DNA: TGTGCCAGCAGGGTCCGCCTAGTAGATACGCAGTATTTT.

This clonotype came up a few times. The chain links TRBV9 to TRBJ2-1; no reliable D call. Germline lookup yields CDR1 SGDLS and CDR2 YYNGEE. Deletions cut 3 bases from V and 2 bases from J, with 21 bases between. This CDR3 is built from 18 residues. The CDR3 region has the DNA TGTGCCAGCAGCGCCAAAGCTGCAGGATTGAGGACCTACAATGAGCAGTTCTTC. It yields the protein CASSAKAAGLRTYNEQFF.

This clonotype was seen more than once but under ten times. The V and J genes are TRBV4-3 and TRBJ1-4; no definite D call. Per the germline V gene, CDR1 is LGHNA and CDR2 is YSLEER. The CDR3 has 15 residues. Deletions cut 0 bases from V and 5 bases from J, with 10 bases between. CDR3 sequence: CASSQDQTQNEKLFF. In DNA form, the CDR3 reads TGCGCCAGCAGCCAAGACCAGACACAAAATGAAAAACTGTTTTTT.

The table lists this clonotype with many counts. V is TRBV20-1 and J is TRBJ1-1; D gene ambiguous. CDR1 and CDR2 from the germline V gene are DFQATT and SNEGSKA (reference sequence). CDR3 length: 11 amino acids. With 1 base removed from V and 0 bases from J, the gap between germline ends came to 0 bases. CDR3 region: CSARVNTEAFF. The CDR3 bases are TGCAGTGCTAGAGTGAACACTGAAGCTTTCTTT.

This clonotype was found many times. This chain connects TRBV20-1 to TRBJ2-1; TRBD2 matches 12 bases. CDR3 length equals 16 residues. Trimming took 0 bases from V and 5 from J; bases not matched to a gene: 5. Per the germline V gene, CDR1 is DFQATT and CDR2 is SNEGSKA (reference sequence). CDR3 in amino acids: CSARDSGTSGHNEQFF. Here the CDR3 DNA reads TGCAGTGCTAGAGACTCCGGGACTAGCGGGCACAATGAGCAGTTCTTC.

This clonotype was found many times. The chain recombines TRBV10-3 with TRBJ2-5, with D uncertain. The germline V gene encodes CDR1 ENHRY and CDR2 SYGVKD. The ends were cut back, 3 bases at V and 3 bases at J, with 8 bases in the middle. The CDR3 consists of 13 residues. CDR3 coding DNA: TGTGCCATCAGTGACGACTGGGAAGAGACCCAGTACTTC. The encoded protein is CAISDDWEETQYF.

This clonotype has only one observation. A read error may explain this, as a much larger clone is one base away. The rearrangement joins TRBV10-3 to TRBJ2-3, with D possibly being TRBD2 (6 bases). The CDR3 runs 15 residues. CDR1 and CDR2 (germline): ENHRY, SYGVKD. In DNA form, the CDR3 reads TGTGCCATCAGCGCGGGGACTCCCTACACAGATATGCAGTATTTT. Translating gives CAISAGTPYTDMQYF.

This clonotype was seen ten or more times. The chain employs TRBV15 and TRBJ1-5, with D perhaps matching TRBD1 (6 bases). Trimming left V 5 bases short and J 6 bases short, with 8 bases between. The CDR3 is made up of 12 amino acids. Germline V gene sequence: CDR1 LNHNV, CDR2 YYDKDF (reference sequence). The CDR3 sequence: CATSGRGQPQHF. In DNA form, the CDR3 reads TGTGCCACCAGCGGCAGGGGTCAGCCCCAGCATTTT.

The CDR3 loop reads CASSPDPSGYRGNSPLHF. In DNA, the CDR3 is TGTGCCAGCAGTCCGGACCCTAGTGGGTATAGGGGAAATTCACCCCTCCACTTT. This sequence joins TRBV6-5 and TRBJ1-6, with TRBD1 as a possible D gene (5 bases). Germline lookup yields CDR1 MNHEY and CDR2 SVGAGI. This CDR3 is built from 18 residues. V was pared by 5 bases and J by 7 bases, with 24 bases between.

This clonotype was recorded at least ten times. As DNA, the CDR3 is TGTGCCAGCAGCTTGGGAGGGGCTACCACAGATACGCAGTATTTT. Translated: CASSLGGATTDTQYF. The J gene is TRBJ2-3, the V gene TRBV5-4, with D possibly being TRBD1 or TRBD2 (5 bases each). This CDR3 comprises 15 residues. In germline, CDR1 is SGHNT, CDR2 YYREEE (reference sequence). V was pared by 0 bases and J by 2 bases, with 10 bases between.

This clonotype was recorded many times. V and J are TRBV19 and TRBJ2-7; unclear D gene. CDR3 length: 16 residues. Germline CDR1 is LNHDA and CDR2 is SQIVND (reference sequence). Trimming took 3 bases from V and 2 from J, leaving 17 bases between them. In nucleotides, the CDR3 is TGTGCCAGTAGTATTGCCCCACACACGGTTCCCTACGAGCAGTACTTC. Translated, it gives CASSIAPHTVPYEQYF.

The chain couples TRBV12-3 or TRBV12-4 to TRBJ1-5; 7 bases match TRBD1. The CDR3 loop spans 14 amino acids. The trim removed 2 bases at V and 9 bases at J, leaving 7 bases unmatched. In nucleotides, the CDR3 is TGTGCCAGCAGTTTATCCCTACCAGGGGGGCCCCAGCATTTT. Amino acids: CASSLSLPGGPQHF.

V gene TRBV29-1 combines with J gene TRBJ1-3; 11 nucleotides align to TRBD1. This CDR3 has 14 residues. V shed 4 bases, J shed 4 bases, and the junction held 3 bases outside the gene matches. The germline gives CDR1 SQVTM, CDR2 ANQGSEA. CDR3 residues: CSVADRGPGNTIYF. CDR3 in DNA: TGCAGCGTTGCGGACAGGGGGCCAGGAAACACCATATATTTT.